This record concerns one T cell receptor beta chain sequence. No antigen is known for it. No base qualities exist here, and no much larger clone lies one base off it. These data come from a study of blood T cell repertoires in COVID-19 (dated by TCRdb to the early 2020s). About the investigation overall: Samples covering the acute and convalescent phases of COVID-19 were provided by collaborators in the United States, Italy and Spain. Samples were obtained from the ongoing ImmuneRACE study (first 160 participants) and from approximately 1,200 subjects provided by 6 global collaborators. The material from the prospective study consisted of cDNA or gDNA derived from T cells, B-cell-depleted T cells, or PBMCs. The dataset comprised deeply sampled blood TCRbeta repertoires from subjects exposed to, actively infected with, or recovered from COVID-19. The sample metadata nearly always contained a de-identified subject ID, COVID-19 status, age in years and sex. The repertoires were made available in a free public database intended to serve as a resource for research on the immune response to SARS-CoV-2. HLA class I and class II types, where available, came from metadata supplied by the sample provider rather than from assay-based typing.

The V and J ends are trimmed by 6 bases and 4 bases, leaving 7 bases between them. The CDR3 runs 11 amino acids, cysteine and phenylalanine included. Only the CDR3 DNA stays, 33 bases, in frame from base 1. The CDR1 and CDR2 encoded by the germline V gene are MGHDK and SYGVNS. One collaborating source in Seattle enrolled patients during active infection and followed them longitudinally through the course of disease. Whole blood was collected in K2EDTA tubes by collaborating institutions according to the institutions' own protocols. For TCRbeta analysis, collaborators shipped samples in one of three forms: frozen whole blood, isolated PBMCs, or DNA extracted from either of those sample types. TCRbeta CDR3 regions were amplified from genomic DNA using the immunoSEQ Assay, a bias-controlled multiplex PCR. Turning to the authors' computational methods: The number of nucleated cells in each sample was estimated by amplification of reference gene primers within the assay. To quantify the absolute abundance of each unique TCRbeta CDR3 rearrangement, sequence reads were collapsed and filtered. For each sample, productive Simpson clonality was calculated as the square root of Simpson's diversity index across productive rearrangements. TCRdb holds this immuneACCESS table with in-frame rearrangements only. Some clones are missing; in checked studies, unresolved V genes explain under half, and the rest has no known cause. V and J calls and clone size are given by that table; D and trimming were obtained from the DNA. This sample gives more than 350,000 clones in total; around 89% of them show up just once. The leading ten clones occupy around 3% of the sample.

Beyond this particular receptor, the publication reports: The quantity of clinical and demographic metadata differed by source and by participant and was supplied without curation.

The rearranged chain carries TRBV25-1 and TRBJ2-7; the D gene is perhaps TRBD1, on 6 matching bases. The clonotype comes from a woman under 40 with COVID-19, enrolled during active disease. Sequenced material: peripheral blood. The nucleotides read TGTGCCAGCAGGGACAGTTACGAGCAGTACTTC. Its protein is CASRDSYEQYF.